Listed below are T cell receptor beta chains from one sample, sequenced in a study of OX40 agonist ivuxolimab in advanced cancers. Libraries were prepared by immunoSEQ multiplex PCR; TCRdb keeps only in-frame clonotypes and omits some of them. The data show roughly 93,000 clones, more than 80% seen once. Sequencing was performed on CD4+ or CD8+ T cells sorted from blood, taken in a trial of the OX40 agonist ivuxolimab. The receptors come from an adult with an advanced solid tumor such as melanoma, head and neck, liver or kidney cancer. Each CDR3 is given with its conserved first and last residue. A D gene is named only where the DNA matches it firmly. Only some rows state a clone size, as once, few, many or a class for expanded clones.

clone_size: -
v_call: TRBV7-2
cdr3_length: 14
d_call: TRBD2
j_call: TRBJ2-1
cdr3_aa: CASSLRGGYNEQFF
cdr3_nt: TGTGCCAGCAGCTTACGCGGGGGCTACAATGAGCAGTTCTTC

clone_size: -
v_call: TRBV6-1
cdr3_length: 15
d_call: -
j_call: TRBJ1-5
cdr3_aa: CASTAWAGGDQPQHF
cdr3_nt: TGTGCCAGCACCGCCTGGGCGGGGGGGGATCAGCCCCAGCATTTT

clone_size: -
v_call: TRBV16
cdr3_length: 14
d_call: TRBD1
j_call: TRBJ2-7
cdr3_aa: CASSLLRDREGQYF
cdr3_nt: TGTGCCAGCAGCCTCCTCCGGGACAGGGAAGGGCAGTACTTC

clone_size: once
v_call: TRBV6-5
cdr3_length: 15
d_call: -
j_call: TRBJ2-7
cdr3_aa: CASSYSGTQLYEQYF
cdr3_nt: TGTGCCAGCAGTTACTCCGGGACCCAACTTTACGAGCAGTACTTC

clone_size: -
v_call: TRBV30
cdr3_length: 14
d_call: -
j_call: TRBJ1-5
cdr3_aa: CAWRGPGYNQPQHF
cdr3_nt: TGTGCCTGGAGGGGGCCAGGATACAATCAGCCCCAGCATTTT

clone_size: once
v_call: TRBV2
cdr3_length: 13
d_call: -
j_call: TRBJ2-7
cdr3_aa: CASTRGGKYEQYF
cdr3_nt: TGTGCCAGCACGCGGGGTGGGAAATACGAGCAGTACTTC

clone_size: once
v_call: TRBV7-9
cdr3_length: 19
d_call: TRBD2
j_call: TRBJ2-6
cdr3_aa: CASSFLSGGLLSGANVLTF
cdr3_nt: TGTGCCAGCAGCTTCCTTAGCGGGGGGCTCCTCTCTGGGGCCAACGTCCTGACTTTC

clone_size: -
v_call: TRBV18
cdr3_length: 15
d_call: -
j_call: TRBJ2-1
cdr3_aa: CASSVVRGRMNEQFF
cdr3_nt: TGTGCCAGCTCAGTGGTAAGGGGAAGGATGAATGAGCAGTTCTTC

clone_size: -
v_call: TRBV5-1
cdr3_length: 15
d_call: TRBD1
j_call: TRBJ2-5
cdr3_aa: CASSYRDREGETQYF
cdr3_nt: TGCGCCAGCAGCTACCGGGACAGGGAAGGAGAGACCCAGTACTTC

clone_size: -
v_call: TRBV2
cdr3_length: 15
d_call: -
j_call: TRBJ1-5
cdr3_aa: CASTATVSSNQPQHF
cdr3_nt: TGTGCCAGCACCGCGACCGTCTCTAGCAATCAGCCCCAGCATTTT

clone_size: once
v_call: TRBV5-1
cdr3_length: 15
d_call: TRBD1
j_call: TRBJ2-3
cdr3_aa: CASSLQGVHTDTQYF
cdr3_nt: TGCGCCAGCAGCTTGCAGGGGGTGCACACAGATACGCAGTATTTT

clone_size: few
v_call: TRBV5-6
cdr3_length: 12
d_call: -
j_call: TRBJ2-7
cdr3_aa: CASSSDSYEQYF
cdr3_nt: TGTGCCAGCAGCTCGGACAGCTACGAGCAGTACTTC

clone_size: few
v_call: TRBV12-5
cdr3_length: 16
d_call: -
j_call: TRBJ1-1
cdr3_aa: CASLMDRHMGGTEAFF
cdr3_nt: TGTGCTAGTCTGATGGACAGACACATGGGGGGCACTGAAGCTTTCTTT

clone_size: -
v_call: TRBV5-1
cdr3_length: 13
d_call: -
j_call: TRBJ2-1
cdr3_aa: CASSSLAYNEQFF
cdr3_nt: TGCGCCAGCTCCAGCCTAGCCTACAATGAGCAGTTCTTC

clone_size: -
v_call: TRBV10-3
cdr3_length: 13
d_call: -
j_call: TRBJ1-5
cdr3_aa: CAITGGVSQPQHF
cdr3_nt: TGTGCCATCACCGGAGGGGTGAGTCAGCCCCAGCATTTT

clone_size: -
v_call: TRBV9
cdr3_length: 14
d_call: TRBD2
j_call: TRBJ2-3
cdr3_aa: CASSASGVGDTQYF
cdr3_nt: TGTGCCAGCAGCGCTAGCGGAGTGGGGGATACGCAGTATTTT

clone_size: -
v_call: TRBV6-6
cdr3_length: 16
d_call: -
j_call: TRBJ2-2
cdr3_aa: CASINRVGTNTGELFF
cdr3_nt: TGTGCCAGCATCAACAGAGTGGGTACGAACACCGGGGAGCTGTTTTTT

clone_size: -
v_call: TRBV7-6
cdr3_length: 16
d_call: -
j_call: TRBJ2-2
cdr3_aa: CASSLVVGPNTGELFF
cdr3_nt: TGTGCCAGCAGCTTAGTAGTGGGACCGAACACCGGGGAGCTGTTTTTT

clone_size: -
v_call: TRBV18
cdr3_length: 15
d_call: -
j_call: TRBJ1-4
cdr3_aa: CASSPPGSQGQKLFF
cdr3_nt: TGTGCCAGCTCACCACCGGGATCGCAGGGGCAAAAACTGTTTTTT

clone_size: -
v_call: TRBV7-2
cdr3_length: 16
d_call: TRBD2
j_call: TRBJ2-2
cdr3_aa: CASSLVASGPTGELFF
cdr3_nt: TGTGCCAGCAGCTTAGTGGCTAGCGGCCCTACCGGGGAGCTGTTTTTT

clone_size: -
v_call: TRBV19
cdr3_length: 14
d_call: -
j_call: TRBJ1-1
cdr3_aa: CASMQSRRLSEAFF
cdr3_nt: TGTGCCAGTATGCAGAGCAGGAGGCTCTCTGAAGCTTTCTTT

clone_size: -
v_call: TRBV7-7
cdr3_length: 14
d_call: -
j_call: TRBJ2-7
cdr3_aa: CASSRDFSSYEQYF
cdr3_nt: TGTGCCAGCAGCCGAGATTTTAGCTCCTACGAGCAGTACTTC

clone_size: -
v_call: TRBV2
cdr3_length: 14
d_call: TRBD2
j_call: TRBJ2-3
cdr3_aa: CASSEASGRDTQYF
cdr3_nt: TGTGCCAGCAGTGAGGCTAGCGGGAGAGATACGCAGTATTTT

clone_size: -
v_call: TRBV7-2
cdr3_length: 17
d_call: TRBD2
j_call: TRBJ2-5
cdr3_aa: CASSLAGTSGRGGTQYF
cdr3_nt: TGTGCCAGCAGCTTAGCGGGGACTAGCGGGAGAGGGGGGACCCAGTACTTC

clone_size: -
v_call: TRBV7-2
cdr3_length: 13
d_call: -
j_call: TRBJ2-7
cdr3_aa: CASSFLEGNEQYF
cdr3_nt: TGTGCCAGCAGCTTCCTTGAGGGGAACGAGCAGTACTTC

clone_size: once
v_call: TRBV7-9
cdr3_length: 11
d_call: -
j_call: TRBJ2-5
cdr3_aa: CASSPQETQYF
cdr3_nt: TGTGCCAGCAGCCCACAAGAGACCCAGTACTTC